The next 24 T cell receptor beta chains were all read from a single sample in a study of cytomegalovirus exposure and HLA in healthy donors. Vbeta (60) and Jbeta (13) primers were used in the PCR. Sequencing was performed with immunoSEQ multiplex PCR; in TCRdb, only in-frame clones are kept and a portion is missing. The table lists about 140,000 clones, roughly three quarters of them singletons. The sample consisted of PBMCs. Every receptor here comes from a woman aged 45-65 years in good health and CMV-seronegative.

The rearrangement links TRBV18 to TRBJ2-2; D uncertain. Germline V gives CDR1 KGHSH, CDR2 LQKENI. This CDR3 is 13 amino acids long. V lost 6 bases to trimming and J lost 6 bases, with 11 bases between them. CDR3 region: CASSPSDSGELFF. The CDR3, as DNA: TGTGCCAGCTCCCCCTCAGACTCCGGGGAGCTGTTTTTT.

The chain couples TRBV9 to TRBJ2-7; D is perhaps TRBD1 (5 bases). This CDR3 has 13 residues. The V gene's germline CDR1 is SGDLS and CDR2 YYNGEE. Trimming took 4 bases from V and 4 from J, leaving 12 bases between them. CDR3 in amino acids: CASSPRQTYEQYF. In nucleotides, the CDR3 is TGTGCCAGCAGCCCCCGACAGACATACGAGCAGTACTTC.

This clone was seen only a few times. This chain links TRBV5-5 with TRBJ2-7; 11 nucleotides line up with TRBD2. CDR1 SGHKS and CDR2 YYEKEE come from the germline V gene (reference sequence). The CDR3 contains 17 residues. J gave up 3 bases and V 3 bases, and 11 bases lay outside the gene matches. CDR3 amino acids: CASSSGTSGLQNYEQYF. The CDR3 nucleotides are TGTGCCAGCAGCTCCGGGACTAGCGGTCTGCAGAACTACGAGCAGTACTTC.

This chain links TRBV14 with TRBJ1-1; 9 bases match TRBD1. Germline assignment: CDR1 SGHDN and CDR2 FVKESK. This CDR3 spans 16 amino acids. J was trimmed by 5 bases and V by 2 bases; bases with no gene match: 9. The CDR3, as DNA: TGTGCCAGCAGCCAAACGACAGGGGGTACTGTGACTGAAGCTTTCTTT. Translating it yields CASSQTTGGTVTEAFF. The entire variable domain, with the rest obtained from reference TRBV14 and TRBJ1-1, is as follows: EAGVTQFPSHSVIEKGQTVTLRCDPISGHDNLYWYRRVMGKEIKFLLHFVKESKQDESGMPNNRFLAERTGGTYSTLKVQPAELEDSGVYFCASSQTTGGTVTEAFFGQGTRLTVV.

The gene calls are TRBV11-3 and TRBJ2-1; 15 nucleotides line up with TRBD2. The V gene's germline CDR1 is SGHNT and CDR2 YENEEA. The CDR3 runs to 18 residues. The V segment lost 3 bases and the J segment 1 base; nucleotides outside the gene matches: 4. Written as DNA, the CDR3 is TGTGCCAGCAGCTTGGCCGGGACTAGCGGGGGGTCCTACAATGAGCAGTTCTTC. Translating it yields CASSLAGTSGGSYNEQFF.

The V and J genes are TRBV5-1 and TRBJ2-1; D is possibly TRBD2 (5 bases). Germline V gives CDR1 SGHRS, CDR2 YFSETQ. Deletions cut 5 bases from V and 7 bases from J, with 19 bases between. CDR3 length: 15 residues. CDR3 residues: CASSIVGSGNNEQFF. In DNA, the CDR3 is TGCGCCAGCAGTATAGTGGGAAGCGGAAATAATGAGCAGTTCTTC.

J is TRBJ1-2 and V is TRBV6-5; TRBD1 agrees at 8 bases. Germline V gene data show CDR1 as MNHEY and CDR2 as SVGAGI. The CDR3 loop spans 16 amino acids. V was clipped by 2 bases and J by 3 bases; unmatched bases: 8. The CDR3 DNA reads as TGTGCCAGCAGTTACACAGGGGGAATCTCGGACTATGGCTACACCTTC. Its protein is CASSYTGGISDYGYTF.

The rearrangement uses TRBV7-9 and TRBJ2-3; D is perhaps TRBD2 (5 bases). Trimming pared 11 bases from V and 6 bases from J, leaving 21 bases between. The V gene's germline CDR1 is SEHNR and CDR2 FQNEAQ (reference sequence). This CDR3 comprises 14 residues. CDR3 DNA: TGTGCCGGAGGATATGATCGGAACATGGATACGCAGTATTTT. Its translation: CAGGYDRNMDTQYF.

In this sample, this clone turned up a few times. J is TRBJ2-7 and V is TRBV19; possible D gene TRBD1, 6 bases. The CDR3 totals 14 residues. Germline V lookup: CDR1 LNHDA, CDR2 SQIVND (reference sequence). The ends were cut back, 3 bases at V and 6 bases at J, with 15 bases in the middle. The chain's CDR3 is CASSIQQGHVEQYF. DNA of the CDR3: TGTGCCAGTAGTATTCAGCAGGGACACGTCGAGCAGTACTTC.

The chain recombines TRBV7-2 with TRBJ2-7; 10 nucleotides line up with TRBD2. CDR3 length: 17 residues. The germline V gene has CDR1 SGHTA and CDR2 FQGNSA. V lost 2 bases and J lost 2; bases outside the gene matches: 9. The CDR3 sequence is CASSLSSSGGRAYEQYF. The CDR3, as DNA: TGTGCCAGCAGCTTATCCTCTAGCGGGGGCCGTGCCTACGAGCAGTACTTC. The whole variable domain, filled in from reference TRBV7-2 and TRBJ2-7, reads GAGVSQSPSNKVTEKGKDVELRCDPISGHTALYWYRQSLGQGLEFLIYFQGNSAPDKSGLPSDRFSAERTGGSVSTLTIQRTQQEDSAVYLCASSLSSSGGRAYEQYFGPGTRLTVT.

This sequence joins TRBV29-1 and TRBJ1-2; D remains unclear. Trimming removed 5 bases at V and 0 bases at J, with 10 bases between. This CDR3 region has 13 residues. Looked up from germline, CDR1 is SQVTM and CDR2 is ANQGSEA. CDR3 loop: CSVPEVTNYGYTF. DNA for the CDR3: TGCAGCGTTCCGGAGGTTACTAACTATGGCTACACCTTC. Using reference TRBV29-1 and TRBJ1-2 for the parts outside the CDR3, the full variable domain is SAVISQKPSRDICQRGTSLTIQCQVDSQVTMMFWYRQQPGQSLTLIATANQGSEATYESGFVIDKFPISRPNLTFSTLTVSNMSPEDSSIYLCSVPEVTNYGYTFGSGTRLTVV.

V usage is TRBV2 and J usage is TRBJ2-3; TRBD2 aligns across 12 bases. CDR1 and CDR2 from the germline V gene are SNHLY and FYNNEI. After removal of 1 base from V and 7 bases from J, the junction contained 6 bases not matched to a gene. The CDR3 totals 16 residues. CDR3 nucleotide sequence: TGTGCCAGCAGTGAAGGGGCTAGCGGGGGGGCATATACGCAGTATTTT. Translation: CASSEGASGGAYTQYF.

The V gene is TRBV5-4, the J gene TRBJ2-7; 10 nucleotides line up with TRBD1. The CDR3 spans 15 residues. J lost 2 bases, V lost 2 bases, and 4 bases had no gene match. In germline, CDR1 is SGHNT, CDR2 YYREEE (reference sequence). The CDR3 DNA follows: TGTGCCAGCAGCTTAGGACAGGGGGAGGCCTACGAGCAGTACTTC. It codes for CASSLGQGEAYEQYF.

This clone was seen a handful of times. The rearrangement joins TRBV5-4 to TRBJ1-1, with 7 bases that match TRBD1. Germline CDR1 and CDR2: SGHNT and YYREEE (reference sequence). V was pared by 5 bases and J by 2 bases, with 6 bases of the junction left unmatched. The CDR3 runs 14 residues. CDR3 bases: TGTGCCAGCAGACAGGGACAGAGTAACACTGAAGCTTTCTTT. This codes for CASRQGQSNTEAFF.

The rearrangement joins TRBV2 to TRBJ2-3, with a possible D match to TRBD2 (5 bases). The V gene lost 10 bases and the J gene lost 0 bases, with 17 bases spanning the gap. This CDR3 spans 15 amino acids. The germline CDR1 and CDR2 sequences are SNHLY and FYNNEI. CDR3 loop: CATQQRSSSTDTQYF. Here the CDR3 DNA reads TGTGCCACCCAGCAGCGGTCCTCTAGCACAGATACGCAGTATTTT.

The genes are TRBV7-9 and TRBJ1-1; 10 nucleotides align to TRBD1. There are 14 residues in the CDR3. Trimming took 5 bases from V and 4 from J; bases not matched to a gene: 4. In germline, CDR1 is SEHNR, CDR2 FQNEAQ (reference sequence). DNA of the CDR3: TGTGCCAGCAGCCCTTGGACAGGGGGCACTGAAGCTTTCTTT. Protein sequence: CASSPWTGGTEAFF.

V usage is TRBV6-6 and J usage is TRBJ2-2; D uncertain. Trimming removed 7 bases from V and 1 base from J, with 13 bases in between. CDR1 is MNHNY, CDR2 SVGAGI, per germline (reference sequence). The length of the CDR3 is 15 residues. The CDR3 reads CASIQPPVNTGELFF. The DNA for the CDR3 is TGTGCCAGCATCCAACCGCCGGTGAACACCGGGGAGCTGTTTTTT.

This clone is a singleton in its sample. The rearrangement joins TRBV21-1 to TRBJ1-1. TRBV21-1 is assigned pseudogene status. CDR3 length equals 13 residues. The CDR3 DNA reads as TGTGCCAGCAGCGGAGCTGGCATAACTGAAGCTTTCTTT. This sequence encodes CASSGAGITEAFF.

The chain couples TRBV6-6 to TRBJ2-5; D is possibly TRBD1 (5 bases). V was trimmed by 2 bases and J by 5 bases, leaving 9 bases between them. Germline lookup yields CDR1 MNHNY and CDR2 SVGAGI (reference sequence). The CDR3 has 13 amino acids. The CDR3 sequence: CASSYRPGETQYF. CDR3 DNA sequence: TGTGCCAGCAGTTACCGCCCAGGGGAGACCCAGTACTTC.

V usage is TRBV11-2 and J usage is TRBJ1-1; D is unresolved. Looked up from germline, CDR1 is SGHAT and CDR2 is FQNNGV. The CDR3 sequence is 13 residues long. V lost 4 bases, J lost 6 bases, and 12 bases lay in between. Here the CDR3 DNA reads TGTGCCAGCAGCTACCTAGAGTTCGCTGAAGCTTTCTTT. Amino acids: CASSYLEFAEAFF.

The gene calls are TRBV5-4 and TRBJ1-2, with unresolved D. The germline gives CDR1 SGHNT, CDR2 YYREEE (reference sequence). The CDR3 length is 16 residues. V dropped 0 bases and J dropped 4 bases, with 16 bases sitting between them. Written as DNA, the CDR3 is TGTGCCAGCAGCTTGGGGCCGGGAGCCCTCGCCTATGGCTACACCTTC. As protein: CASSLGPGALAYGYTF.

The rearrangement joins TRBV5-1 to TRBJ1-1; TRBD1 aligns across 7 bases. Germline V gene sequence: CDR1 SGHRS, CDR2 YFSETQ. CDR3 size: 14 residues. V trimming: 1 base; J trimming: 8 bases; junction bases outside the gene matches: 8. The CDR3 sequence is CASSLSLGTAEAFF. For the CDR3, the DNA is TGCGCCAGCAGCTTGAGCCTGGGGACAGCAGAAGCTTTCTTT. Full variable domain (outside the CDR3, taken from reference TRBV5-1 and TRBJ1-1): KAGVTQTPRYLIKTRGQQVTLSCSPISGHRSVSWYQQTPGQGLQFLFEYFSETQRNKGNFPGRFSGRQFSNSRSEMNVSTLELGDSALYLCASSLSLGTAEAFFGQGTRLTVV.

This chain uses TRBV7-9 with TRBJ2-2; 8 positions agree with TRBD1. V lost 3 bases and J lost 6; bases outside the gene matches: 9. CDR1 and CDR2 from the germline V gene are SEHNR and FQNEAQ (reference sequence). This CDR3 is built from 16 residues. CDR3 sequence: CASSFQGAGGSGELFF. The CDR3 region has the DNA TGTGCCAGCAGCTTCCAGGGGGCAGGGGGGTCCGGGGAGCTGTTTTTT.

This sequence joins TRBV5-8 and TRBJ2-7, with 7 bases lining up with TRBD2. The V segment lost 1 base and the J segment 2 bases; nucleotides outside the gene matches: 3. Germline CDR1 SGHTS, CDR2 YDEGEE. The CDR3 runs 14 residues. The CDR3 region is CASSLRRGAYEQYF. The CDR3, as DNA: TGTGCCAGCAGCTTGAGACGGGGGGCCTACGAGCAGTACTTC. The entire variable domain, with the rest obtained from reference TRBV5-8 and TRBJ2-7, is as follows: EAGVTQSPTHLIKTRGQQATLRCSPISGHTSVYWYQQALGLGLQFLLWYDEGEERNRGNFPPRFSGRQFPNYSSELNVNALELEDSALYLCASSLRRGAYEQYFGPGTRLTVT.